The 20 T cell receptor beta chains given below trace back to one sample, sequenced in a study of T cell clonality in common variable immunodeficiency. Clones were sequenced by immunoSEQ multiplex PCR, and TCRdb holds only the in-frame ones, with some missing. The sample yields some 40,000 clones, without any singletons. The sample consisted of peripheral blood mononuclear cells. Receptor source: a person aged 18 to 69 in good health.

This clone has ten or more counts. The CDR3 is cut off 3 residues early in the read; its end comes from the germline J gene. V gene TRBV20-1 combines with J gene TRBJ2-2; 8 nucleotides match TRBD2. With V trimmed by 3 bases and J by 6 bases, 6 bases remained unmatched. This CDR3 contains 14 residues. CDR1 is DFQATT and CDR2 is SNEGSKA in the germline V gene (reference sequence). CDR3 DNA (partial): TGCAGTGCTAGTCAGACTAGCGCACCCGGGGAG. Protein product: CSASQTSAPGE. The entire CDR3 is CSASQTSAPGELFF.

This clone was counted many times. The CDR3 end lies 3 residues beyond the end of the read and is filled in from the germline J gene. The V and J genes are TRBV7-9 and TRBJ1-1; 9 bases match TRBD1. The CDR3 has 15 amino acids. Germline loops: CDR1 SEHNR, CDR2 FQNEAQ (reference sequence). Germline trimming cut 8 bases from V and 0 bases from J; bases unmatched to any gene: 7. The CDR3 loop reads CASGQDRGLNTEAFF. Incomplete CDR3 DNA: TGTGCCAGCGGCCAAGACAGGGGGTTGAACACTGAA.

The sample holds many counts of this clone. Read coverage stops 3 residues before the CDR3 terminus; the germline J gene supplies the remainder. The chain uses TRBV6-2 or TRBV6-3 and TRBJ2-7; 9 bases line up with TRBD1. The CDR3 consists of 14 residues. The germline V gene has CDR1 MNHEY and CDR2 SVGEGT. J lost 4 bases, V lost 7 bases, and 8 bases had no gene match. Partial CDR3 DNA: TGTGCCAGCACCACGGGACAGGGAATTTACGAG. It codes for CASTTGQGIYE. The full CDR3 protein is CASTTGQGIYEQYF.

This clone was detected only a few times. The CDR3 bases that were read are TGTGCCAGCAGTTACATTAGCGGAAGGGACTACAATGAC. Translation gives CASSYISGRDYND. The full CDR3 protein is CASSYISGRDYNDYTF. The chain recombines TRBV6-2 or TRBV6-3 with TRBJ1-2, with D perhaps TRBD1 (5 bases). The sequence runs out 3 residues before the end of the CDR3; the remainder is reconstructed from the germline J gene. CDR1 and CDR2 from the germline V gene are MNHEY and SVGEGT. The CDR3 is made up of 16 amino acids.

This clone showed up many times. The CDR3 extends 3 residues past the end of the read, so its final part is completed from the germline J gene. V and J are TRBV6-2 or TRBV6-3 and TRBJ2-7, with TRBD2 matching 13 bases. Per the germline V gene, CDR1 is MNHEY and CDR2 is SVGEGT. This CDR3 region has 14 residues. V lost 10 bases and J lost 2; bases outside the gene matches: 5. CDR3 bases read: TGTGCCACTACGACTAGCGGGGGGCCCTACGAG. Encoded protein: CATTTSGGPYE. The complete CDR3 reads CATTTSGGPYEQYF.

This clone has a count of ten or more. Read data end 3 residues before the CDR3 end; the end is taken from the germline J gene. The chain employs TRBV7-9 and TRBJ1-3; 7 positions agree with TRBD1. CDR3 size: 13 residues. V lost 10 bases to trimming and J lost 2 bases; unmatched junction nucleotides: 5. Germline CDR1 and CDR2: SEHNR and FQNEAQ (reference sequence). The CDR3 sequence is CAMRGRTGNTIYF. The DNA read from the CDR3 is TGTGCCATGAGGGGGCGGACTGGAAACACC.

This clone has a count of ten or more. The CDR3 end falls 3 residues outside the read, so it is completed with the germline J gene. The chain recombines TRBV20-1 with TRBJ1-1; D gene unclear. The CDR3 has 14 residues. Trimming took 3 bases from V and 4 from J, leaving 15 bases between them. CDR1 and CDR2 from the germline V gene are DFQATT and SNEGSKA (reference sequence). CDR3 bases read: TGCAGTGCTAGTATAGTGAACGGGTTCACTGAA. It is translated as CSASIVNGFTE. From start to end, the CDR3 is CSASIVNGFTEAFF.

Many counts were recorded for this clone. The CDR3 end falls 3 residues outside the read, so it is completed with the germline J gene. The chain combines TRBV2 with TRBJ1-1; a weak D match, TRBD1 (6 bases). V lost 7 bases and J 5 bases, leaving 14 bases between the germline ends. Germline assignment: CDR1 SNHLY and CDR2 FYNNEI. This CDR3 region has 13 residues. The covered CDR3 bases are TGTGCCAGCACTCCTCAGGGGTGGACTGAA. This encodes CASTPQGWTE. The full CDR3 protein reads CASTPQGWTEAFF.

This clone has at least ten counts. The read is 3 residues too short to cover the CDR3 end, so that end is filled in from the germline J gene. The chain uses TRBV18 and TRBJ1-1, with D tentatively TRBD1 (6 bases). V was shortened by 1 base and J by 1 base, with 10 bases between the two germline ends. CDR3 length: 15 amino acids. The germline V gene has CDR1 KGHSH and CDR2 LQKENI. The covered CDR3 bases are TGTGCCAGCTCACCACGACAGGCTCAGAACACTGAA. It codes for CASSPRQAQNTE. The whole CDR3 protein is CASSPRQAQNTEAFF.

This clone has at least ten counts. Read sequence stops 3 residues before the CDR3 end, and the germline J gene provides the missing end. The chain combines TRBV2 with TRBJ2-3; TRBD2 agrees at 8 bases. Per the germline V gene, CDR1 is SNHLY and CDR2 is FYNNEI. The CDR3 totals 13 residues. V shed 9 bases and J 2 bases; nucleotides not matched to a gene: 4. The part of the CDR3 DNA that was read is TGTGCCAGGACTAGCGAGAACACAGATACG. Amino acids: CARTSENTDT. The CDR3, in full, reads CARTSENTDTQYF. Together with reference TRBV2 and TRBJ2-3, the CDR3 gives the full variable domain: EPEVTQTPSHQVTQMGQEVILRCVPISNHLYFYWYRQILGQKVEFLVSFYNNEISEKSEIFDDQFSVERPDGSNFTLKIRSTKLEDSAMYFCARTSENTDTQYFGPGTRLTVL.

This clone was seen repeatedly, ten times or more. The CDR3 region is CASSLKGQGGFGGYTF. Incomplete CDR3 DNA: TGTGCCAGCAGCTTAAAGGGGCAGGGCGGATTCGGTGGC. V and J are TRBV7-8 and TRBJ1-2; D might be TRBD1 (5 bases). The observed sequence ends 3 residues before the CDR3 terminus, with the missing tail filled in from the germline J gene. The CDR3 is 16 residues long. The V end lost 2 bases, the J end lost 7 bases, and 20 bases lay between the germline ends. CDR1 SGHVS and CDR2 FQNEAQ come from the germline V gene.

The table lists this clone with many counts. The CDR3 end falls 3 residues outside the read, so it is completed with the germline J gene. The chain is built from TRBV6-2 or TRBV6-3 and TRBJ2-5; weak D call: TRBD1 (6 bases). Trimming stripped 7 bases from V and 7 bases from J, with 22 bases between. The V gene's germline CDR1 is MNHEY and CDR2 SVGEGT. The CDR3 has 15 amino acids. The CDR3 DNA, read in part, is TGTGCCAGCACCCAAGGGGCAGGGGTTAGGTGGACC. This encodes CASTQGAGVRWT. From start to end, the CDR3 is CASTQGAGVRWTQYF.

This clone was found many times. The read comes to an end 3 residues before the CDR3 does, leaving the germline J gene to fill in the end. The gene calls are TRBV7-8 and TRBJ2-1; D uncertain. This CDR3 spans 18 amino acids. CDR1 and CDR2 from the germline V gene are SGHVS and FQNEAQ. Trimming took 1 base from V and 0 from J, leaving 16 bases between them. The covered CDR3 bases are TGTGCCAGCAGCTTAGTGAGTAACGCGATAAGCTCCTACAATGAG. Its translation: CASSLVSNAISSYNE. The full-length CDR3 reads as CASSLVSNAISSYNEQFF.

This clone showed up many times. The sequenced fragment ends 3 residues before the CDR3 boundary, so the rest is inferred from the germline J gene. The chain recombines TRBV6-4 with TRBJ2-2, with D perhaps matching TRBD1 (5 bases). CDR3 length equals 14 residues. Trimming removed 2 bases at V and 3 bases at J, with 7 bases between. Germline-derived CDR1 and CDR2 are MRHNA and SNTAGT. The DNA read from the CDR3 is TGTGCCAGCAGTGACCAGGGCTACACCGGGGAG. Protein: CASSDQGYTGE. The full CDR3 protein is CASSDQGYTGELFF.

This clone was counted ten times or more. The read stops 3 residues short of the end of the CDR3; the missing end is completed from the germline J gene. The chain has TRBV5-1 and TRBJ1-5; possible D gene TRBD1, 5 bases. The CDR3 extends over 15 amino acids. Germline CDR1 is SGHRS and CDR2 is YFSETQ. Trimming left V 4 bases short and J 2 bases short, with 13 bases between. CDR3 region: CASSPQGIGNQPQHF. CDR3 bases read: TGCGCCAGCAGCCCCCAGGGTATCGGCAATCAGCCC.

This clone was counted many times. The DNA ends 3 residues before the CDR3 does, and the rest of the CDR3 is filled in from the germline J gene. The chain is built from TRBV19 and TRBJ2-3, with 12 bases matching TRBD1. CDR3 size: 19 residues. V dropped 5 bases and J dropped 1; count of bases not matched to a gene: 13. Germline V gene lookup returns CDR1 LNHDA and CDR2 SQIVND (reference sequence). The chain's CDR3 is CASSSSRDRGRVGTDTQYF. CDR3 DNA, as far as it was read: TGTGCCAGTAGTTCTAGCCGGGACAGGGGGCGCGTAGGCACAGATACG.

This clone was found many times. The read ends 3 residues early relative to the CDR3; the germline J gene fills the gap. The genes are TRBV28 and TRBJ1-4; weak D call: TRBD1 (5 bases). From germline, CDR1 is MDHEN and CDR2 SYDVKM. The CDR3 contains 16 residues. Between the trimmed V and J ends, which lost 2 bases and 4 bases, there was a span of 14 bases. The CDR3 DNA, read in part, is TGTGCCAGCAGTTTACACTTGACAGAGTATAATGAAAAA. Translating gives CASSLHLTEYNEK. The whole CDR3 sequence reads CASSLHLTEYNEKLFF. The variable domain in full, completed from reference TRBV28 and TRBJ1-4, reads DVKVTQSSRYLVKRTGEKVFLECVQDMDHENMFWYRQDPGLGLRLIYFSYDVKMKEKGDIPEGYSVSREKKERFSLILESASTNQTSMYLCASSLHLTEYNEKLFFGSGTQLSVL.

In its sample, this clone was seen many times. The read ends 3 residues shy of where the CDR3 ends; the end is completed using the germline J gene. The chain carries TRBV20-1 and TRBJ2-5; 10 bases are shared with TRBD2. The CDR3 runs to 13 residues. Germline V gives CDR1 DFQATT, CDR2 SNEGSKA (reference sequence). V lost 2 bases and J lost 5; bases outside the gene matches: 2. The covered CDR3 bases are TGCAGTGCTAGACTAGCGGGGGTGGAGACC. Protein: CSARLAGVET. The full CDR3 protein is CSARLAGVETQYF.

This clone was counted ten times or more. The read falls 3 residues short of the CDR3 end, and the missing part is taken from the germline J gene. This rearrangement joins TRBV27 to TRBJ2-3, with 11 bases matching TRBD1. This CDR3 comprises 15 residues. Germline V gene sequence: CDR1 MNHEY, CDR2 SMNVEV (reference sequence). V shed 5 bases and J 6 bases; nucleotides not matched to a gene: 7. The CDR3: CASSPGTGGADTQYF. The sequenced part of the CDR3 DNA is TGTGCCAGCAGTCCGGGGACAGGGGGGGCTGATACG.

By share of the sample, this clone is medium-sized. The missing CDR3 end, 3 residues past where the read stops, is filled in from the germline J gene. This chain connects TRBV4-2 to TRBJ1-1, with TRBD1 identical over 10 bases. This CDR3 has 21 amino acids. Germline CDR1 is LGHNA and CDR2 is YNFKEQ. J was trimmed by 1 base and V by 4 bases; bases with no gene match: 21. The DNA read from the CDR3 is TGTGCCAGCAGCCCTAAGGACCGGGACAGGGGCCTGAAGAGACGGAACACTGAA. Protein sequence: CASSPKDRDRGLKRRNTE. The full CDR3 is CASSPKDRDRGLKRRNTEAFF.